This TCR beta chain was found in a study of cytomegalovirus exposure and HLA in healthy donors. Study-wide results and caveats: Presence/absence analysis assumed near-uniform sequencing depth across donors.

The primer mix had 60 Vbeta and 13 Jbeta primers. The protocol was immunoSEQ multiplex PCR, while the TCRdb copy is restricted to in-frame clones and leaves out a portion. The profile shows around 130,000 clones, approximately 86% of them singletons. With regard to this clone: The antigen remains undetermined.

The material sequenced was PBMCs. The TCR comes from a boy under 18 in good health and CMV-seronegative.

The CDR3 loop is CASSQTPGTGNNSPLHF. In nucleotides, the CDR3 is TGTGCCAGCAGCCAAACCCCCGGGACAGGGAATAATTCACCCCTCCACTTT. This rearrangement joins TRBV4-2 to TRBJ1-6, with 9 bases fitting TRBD1. CDR1 LGHNA and CDR2 YNFKEQ come from the germline V gene. The length of the CDR3 is 17 residues. V lost 2 bases to trimming and J lost 5 bases; unmatched junction nucleotides: 7.